This T cell receptor (beta chain) was obtained from a study of cytomegalovirus exposure and HLA in healthy donors. Study-wide findings and caveats: Reports indicate that TCR beta sequences accurately predicted the HLA-A and HLA-B alleles of most subjects. Rates of TCR association differed by HLA locus in a later analysis, with DRB1 highest and HLA-C lowest.

As to this clone: Its antigen remains unknown.

The PCR made use of 60 Vbeta and 13 Jbeta primers. Repertoires were generated with immunoSEQ multiplex PCR, while TCRdb's copy carries only in-frame clones and drops some. The table includes 150,000 to 200,000 clones, roughly 80% detected once. The CDR3 contains 15 residues. The V gene's germline CDR1 is SQVTM and CDR2 ANQGSEA. The V end was cut by 2 bases, the J end by 1 base, with 11 bases between. The V call is TRBV29-1, the J call TRBJ2-2; possible D gene TRBD2, 5 bases. The sequenced sample consisted of PBMCs. This clonotype was obtained from a young man in good health and CMV-seronegative. CDR3 region: CSVELRVGNTGELFF. Written as DNA, the CDR3 is TGCAGCGTTGAACTGAGGGTGGGGAACACCGGGGAGCTGTTTTTT.